This TCR beta chain originates from a study of siplizumab effects on memory and regulatory T cells. Note on this clone: Its target is unknown.

CDR3 length equals 15 residues. J gave up 5 bases and V 4 bases, and 3 bases lay outside the gene matches. CDR1 and CDR2 from the germline V gene are SGHDN and FVKESK. Study findings and constraints: The alloreactive clones that mapped to unstimulated subsets made up only a minor fraction. Naive T cells looked more diverse than memory cells and looked like major alloresponse contributors. Versus about 26% in controls, the mappable alloreactive CD4+ clones averaged 68.8% Treg-derived with siplizumab.

Using immunoSEQ multiplex PCR, the repertoire was profiled, and TCRdb retains in-frame clones only, with some absent. The repertoire includes 100,000 to 120,000 clones, 80% to 95% of them detected once, and 1% to 1.5% sits in the top ten. This clonotype was obtained from a human donor in good health. The genes are TRBV14 and TRBJ2-1; TRBD2 aligns across 12 bases. Sequencing was performed on CD4+ T cells sorted from blood. The CDR3 coding sequence is TGTGCCAGCAGCCTACTAGCGGGGGGTCACAATGAGCAGTTCTTC. Encoded protein: CASSLLAGGHNEQFF.